Listed here are 19 T cell receptor beta chains from one sample, sequenced in a study of T cell responses to AZD1222 COVID-19 vaccine. The method was immunoSEQ multiplex PCR; TCRdb's version includes in-frame clones alone and lacks a portion of them. The table records approximately 96,000 clones, 75% to 95% of them present only once. Sequencing was performed on peripheral blood, taken 28 days after the second AZD1222 dose. These receptors were obtained from an adult who received the AZD1222 COVID-19 vaccine.

The V gene is TRBV5-1, the J gene TRBJ2-7; D uncertain. Germline values: CDR1 SGHRS, CDR2 YFSETQ. With 6 bases removed from V and 0 bases from J, the gap between germline ends came to 10 bases. This CDR3 has 13 residues. CDR3 in DNA: TGCGCCAGCACCAGGACCGGCTCCTACGAGCAGTACTTC. It is translated as CASTRTGSYEQYF.

The chain uses TRBV7-2 and TRBJ2-3; perhaps TRBD1 as D (6 bases). Trimming removed 4 bases from V and 0 bases from J, with 17 bases in between. From germline, CDR1 is SGHTA and CDR2 FQGNSA. The CDR3 consists of 17 residues. The CDR3 DNA reads TGTGCCAGCAGCTCCGCCAGGGGCCGCCGGAGCACAGATACGCAGTATTTT. It specifies CASSSARGRRSTDTQYF.

The gene calls are TRBV28 and TRBJ1-1; 9 bases are a match to TRBD1. CDR1 is MDHEN and CDR2 is SYDVKM in the germline V gene. This CDR3 is built from 16 residues. After removal of 5 bases from V and 0 bases from J, the junction contained 7 bases not matched to a gene. The CDR3 sequence is CASSPPTGGMNTEAFF. The CDR3 DNA is TGTGCCAGCAGTCCCCCGACAGGGGGTATGAACACTGAAGCTTTCTTT.

The gene calls are TRBV4-1 and TRBJ1-2; 7 nucleotides match TRBD1. The V gene end was trimmed by 2 bases and the J gene end by 5 bases; junction bases not matched to a gene: 5. CDR1 and CDR2 (germline): MGHRA, YSYEKL. The length of the CDR3 is 14 residues. CDR3 sequence (DNA): TGCGCCAGCAGCCAACCGGGACAGCTGTATGGCTACACCTTC. Its protein is CASSQPGQLYGYTF.

The V gene is TRBV19, the J gene TRBJ1-1; 8 bases match TRBD1. Germline loops: CDR1 LNHDA, CDR2 SQIVND (reference sequence). The CDR3 sequence is 16 residues long. V gave up 5 bases and J gave up 1 base; unmatched junction bases: 9. The CDR3 region is CASSFYQGARNTEAFF. CDR3 coding DNA: TGTGCCAGTAGTTTCTATCAGGGGGCTCGGAACACTGAAGCTTTCTTT. Combining the CDR3 with reference TRBV19 and TRBJ1-1 gives the whole variable domain DGGITQSPKYLFRKEGQNVTLSCEQNLNHDAMYWYRQDPGQGLRLIYYSQIVNDFQKGDIAEGYSVSREKKESFPLTVTSAQKNPTAFYLCASSFYQGARNTEAFFGQGTRLTVV.

This chain uses TRBV5-1 with TRBJ1-2; 8 bases map to TRBD1. Trimming at V came to 7 bases and at J to 5 bases, leaving 10 bases not matched to a gene. The CDR3 extends over 14 amino acids. Germline lookup yields CDR1 SGHRS and CDR2 YFSETQ. CDR3 in amino acids: CASALGGTGYGYTF. In nucleotides, the CDR3 is TGCGCCAGCGCCCTGGGCGGGACAGGTTATGGCTACACCTTC.

The rearrangement joins TRBV10-1 to TRBJ1-1, with 11 bases that match TRBD1. Per the germline V gene, CDR1 is WNHNN and CDR2 is SYGVQD (reference sequence). The CDR3 is 18 residues long. Trimming removed 6 bases from V and 0 bases from J; junction bases left unmatched: 12. The CDR3 is CASRLWDRGVRMNTEAFF. In DNA form, the CDR3 reads TGCGCCAGCAGGCTTTGGGACAGGGGGGTTCGGATGAACACTGAAGCTTTCTTT.

The chain has TRBV2 and TRBJ1-1; TRBD1 might be the D (5 bases). This CDR3 region has 14 residues. Trimming shortened V by 4 bases and J by 5 bases, and 14 bases separated the two germline ends. Germline V CDR1 and CDR2: SNHLY, FYNNEI. DNA for the CDR3: TGTGCCAGCAGTGCGGCAGGGCAAGTGACTGAAGCTTTCTTT. Its protein is CASSAAGQVTEAFF.

The chain couples TRBV28 to TRBJ2-5; TRBD2 matches 11 bases. Germline CDR1 MDHEN, CDR2 SYDVKM. Trimming cost V 5 bases and J 2 bases; bases outside gene matches: 10. This CDR3 has 17 amino acids. CDR3 bases: TGTGCCAGCAGTCTCGTGGGACTAGCGGCTGTTCAAGAGACCCAGTACTTC. It translates to CASSLVGLAAVQETQYF.

This clone was observed a single time. The gene calls are TRBV28 and TRBJ1-1; D is uncertain. V lost 4 bases, J lost 1 base, and 7 bases lay in between. Germline-derived CDR1 and CDR2 are MDHEN and SYDVKM. The CDR3 runs to 13 residues. As DNA, the CDR3 is TGTGCCAGCAGTTGGGATCCGAACACTGAAGCTTTCTTT. Its translation: CASSWDPNTEAFF.

The chain uses TRBV6-5 and TRBJ1-1, with D perhaps matching TRBD1 (5 bases). Germline V lookup: CDR1 MNHEY, CDR2 SVGAGI. V was cut by 6 bases and J by 0 bases, with 11 bases left in between. The length of the CDR3 is 14 residues. The CDR3 sequence is CASSPGTVNTEAFF. The CDR3 nucleotides read TGTGCCAGCAGCCCAGGGACTGTGAACACTGAAGCTTTCTTT.

The chain is built from TRBV19 and TRBJ2-7; weak D call: TRBD1 (5 bases). Germline assignment: CDR1 LNHDA and CDR2 SQIVND (reference sequence). The CDR3 runs to 15 residues. V shed 3 bases and J shed 3 bases, with 15 bases lying between them. The CDR3 spells CASSIWAGLSYEQYF. The CDR3 DNA is TGTGCCAGTAGTATCTGGGCAGGGTTAAGCTACGAGCAGTACTTC.

This sequence joins TRBV9 and TRBJ2-3, with D possibly being TRBD1 (6 bases). Germline V gene data show CDR1 as SGDLS and CDR2 as YYNGEE. V gave up 2 bases and J gave up 6 bases, with 7 bases separating them. The CDR3 contains 12 residues. CDR3 loop: CASSVGADTQYF. The DNA of the CDR3 is TGTGCCAGCAGCGTGGGGGCGGATACGCAGTATTTT.

The chain links TRBV12-3 or TRBV12-4 to TRBJ1-2; 9 bases are shared with TRBD1. The ends lost 6 bases at V and 5 bases at J; junction bases unmatched: 4. CDR3 size: 13 residues. The CDR3 DNA reads as TGTGCCAGCAGAGCGGACAGGGGTTATGGCTACACCTTC. This encodes CASRADRGYGYTF.

This chain joins TRBV18 and TRBJ1-3; D may be TRBD1 (5 bases). The V gene's germline CDR1 is KGHSH and CDR2 LQKENI. V was trimmed by 5 bases and J by 4 bases, leaving 9 bases between them. The CDR3 loop spans 13 amino acids. As DNA, the CDR3 is TGTGCCAGCTCAAGGGACTTCGGAAACACCATATATTTT. This sequence encodes CASSRDFGNTIYF.

J is TRBJ1-5 and V is TRBV20-1; unclear D gene. CDR1 and CDR2 from the germline V gene are DFQATT and SNEGSKA (reference sequence). This CDR3 has 12 residues. Between the trimmed V and J ends, which lost 3 bases and 9 bases, there was a span of 12 bases. CDR3 in amino acids: CSASSGARPQHF. CDR3 nucleotides: TGCAGTGCTAGTTCAGGCGCTCGGCCCCAGCATTTT.

V gene TRBV11-2 combines with J gene TRBJ2-3; D is possibly TRBD2 (6 bases). Trimming shortened V by 1 base and J by 2 bases, and 13 bases separated the two germline ends. The CDR3 is made up of 16 amino acids. The germline gives CDR1 SGHAT, CDR2 FQNNGV. The CDR3 DNA reads TGTGCCAGCAGCTTAGGCGGGGCGTTCACCACAGATACGCAGTATTTT. Protein: CASSLGGAFTTDTQYF.

The chain has TRBV4-1 and TRBJ1-2; TRBD1 matches at 7 bases. Per the germline V gene, CDR1 is MGHRA and CDR2 is YSYEKL. CDR3 length: 15 amino acids. V lost 2 bases to trimming and J lost 3 bases; unmatched junction nucleotides: 6. The CDR3 reads CASSQRQGDDYGYTF. CDR3 in DNA: TGCGCCAGCAGCCAACGACAGGGCGACGACTATGGCTACACCTTC.

The chain uses TRBV3-1 (or the pseudogene TRBV3-2) and TRBJ1-5, with a tentative D call TRBD1 (6 bases). The CDR3 is made up of 15 amino acids. V gave up 1 base and J gave up 4 bases, with 11 bases separating them. Looked up from germline, CDR1 is LGHDT and CDR2 is YNNKEL (reference sequence). CDR3 in amino acids: CASSQAGTINQPQHF. The CDR3 DNA reads as TGTGCCAGCAGCCAAGCCGGGACAATAAATCAGCCCCAGCATTTT.